This TCR beta chain was sequenced during a study of T cell repertoires in cytomegalovirus infection. This clonotype has a count of ten or more. What it binds is unknown. TCRdb reprocessed the reads via MiXCR and lists one record per CDR3 protein. Counted here are roughly 220,000 distinct CDR3 sequences, 38% occurring once; the ten biggest clones make up 59%. Trimming took off 0 bases at V and 3 bases at J, with 0 bases between the two ends. This CDR3 contains 12 residues. CDR1 is SGHVS and CDR2 is FNYEAQ in the germline V gene. This sample comprised CD8+ T cells from cultured PBMCs, obtained from culture after CMV antigen stimulation. This clonotype was sampled from a human donor in good health (CMV status not recorded). Some clones in this sample may be carry-over from other donors' samples. This chain joins TRBV7-6 and TRBJ2-1; D ambiguous. The CDR3 loop reads CASSLAYNEQFF. DNA of the CDR3: TGTGCCAGCAGCTTAGCCTACAATGAGCAGTTCTTC.